This T cell receptor beta chain comes out of a study of shared clonotypes between healthy human individuals (TCRdb year 2020). As for the study more broadly: Three men and two women, aged 18 to 49 years, made up the cohort. Per donor, three plates each were used for CD4 naive and CD4 memory, two for CD8 naive, and one for CD8 memory. To estimate repertoire size and how much clonotypes are shared between individuals, the study performed deep sequencing of blood TCR repertoires from a few healthy adults. To increase sequencing depth and limit assay-specific biases, different laboratories used diverse techniques to prepare libraries and sequence TCR repertoires. Between about 0.85 and 9.5 billion PBMCs per donor were obtained by leukapheresis.

About this clone: Its binding antigen is unknown. Base qualities are not recorded, but no much larger clone differs from it by a single base.

TCR CDR3 regions were amplified from genomic DNA by multiplex PCR using the deep immunoSEQ assay. Extracted genomic DNA from each cell subset was distributed evenly across all wells of several immunoSEQ 96-well plates, and each plate was treated as a replicate. For sorted subsets, 150 to 200 ng genomic DNA, equal to 30,000 to 35,000 T cell genomes, was loaded into each replicate PCR. The purified libraries were quantified using a Qubit 3.0 fluorometer, sized with a Bioanalyzer 2100, and then quantified again using the KAPA Library Quantification kit. Every immunoSEQ 96-well plate was sequenced on a separate single-read 150-cycle Illumina NextSeq 550 flow cell. Per the authors' processing: The immunoSEQ output contained only junctional sequences without quality scores, so filtering could not match that applied to full-length reads. Sequences were annotated with PyIR, a Python wrapper for IgBLAST v1.9, and V/J genes and CDR3 were assigned using IMGT germline references. Any read was removed if the V/J assignment was weak (E-value above 1e-6), the CDR3 was missing, or the read contained stop codons, out-of-frame junctions, or ambiguous translated residues. V3J clonotypes were defined as sequences sharing an identical inferred V gene, J gene, and CDR3 amino acid sequence. Percentage overlap between repertoires was calculated by dividing the number of shared unique clonotypes by the size of the smaller repertoire. Repertoire richness was assessed with RTK rarefaction, the Chao1 estimator, and Recon v2.1 estimates of unobserved clonotypes. OLGA was used to compute generation probabilities for all TCRbeta clonotypes that the gDNA method yielded from a few donors. TCRdb stores this immuneACCESS table with in-frame sequences only. Part of the clones is absent; in the studies checked, under half of the shortfall reflects unresolved V genes, and no reason is known for the rest. V, J and clone size derive from that table, while D and trimming were established from the DNA sequence. The sample contains roughly 1.4 million clones, around 98.5% of them found a single time. Together, the top ten hold around 0.38% of the sample.

Healthy HIV-negative adults with no recently reported acute infections or vaccinations were included as donors. Every donor was a Caucasian adult residing in Nashville, Tennessee, USA. CD4+ T cells were enriched by magnetic negative selection, after which naive cells were positively selected on CD45RA and the negative fraction was taken as the memory subset. Blood was obtained by leukapheresis, after which PBMCs were separated by Ficoll-Histopaque density gradient centrifugation and cryopreserved in liquid nitrogen vapor phase. Analytical flow cytometry was used to check the purity and quantity of every magnetically sorted T cell population. From each sorted fraction, genomic DNA was isolated and quantified by UV absorbance on a Nanodrop 2000c. Results and caveats for the whole study, not just this receptor: Across a few donors, approximately 5% of naive CD4, roughly 3.5% of naive CD8, approximately 2.5% of memory CD4, and approximately 0.42% of memory CD8 clonotypes were shared. Clonotypes shared by all four sorted-subset donors showed higher generation probabilities than non-shared clonotypes. Larger estimated clonotype richness was generally found for naive subsets than for memory subsets. Sampling was limited to blood, and TCR repertoires in tissue likely differ from TCR repertoires in blood. Pairwise subsampling led to the expectation that sequencing depth would affect the degree of clonotype sharing among donors. Because the study included only a small number of donors, the genetic and exposure-history diversity represented was limited. Incomplete sequencing was indicated by rarefaction of sorted-subset datasets, despite the large sequencing depth.

The junction carries 12 bases between V and J, which are trimmed by 0 bases and 0 bases respectively. The germline V gene gives CDR1 as ENHRY and CDR2 as SYGVKD. From cysteine to phenylalanine, the CDR3 is 17 amino acids long. Of all the DNA, just the CDR3 is kept, 51 bases in frame from base 1. This clonotype was obtained from a man under 40 in good health. The sample taken for sequencing was naive CD4+ T cells sorted from blood. This specimen's cell subset or site label, per the study, means: CD45RA+ positively selected. The V and J genes are TRBV10-3 and TRBJ1-3; the D region possibly corresponds to TRBD1 (6 bases align). The nucleotide sequence is given as TGTGCCATCAGTGAGTCGAAAGGGACACCCTCTGGAAACACCATATATTTT. Translated, it reads CAISESKGTPSGNTIYF.